This T cell receptor (beta chain) was recorded in a study of shared clonotypes between healthy human individuals. The study, taken as a whole, reports: Generation probability values for non-shared clonotypes were lower than those for clonotypes shared by all four donors.

Points on this clone: Its antigen remains unknown.

Each subset's genomic DNA was split evenly across several immunoSEQ plates. TCRdb's copy holds only in-frame clones and misses some; the assay was immunoSEQ multiplex PCR. The sample holds fewer than 1.8 million clones, approximately 98.5% seen once. The sample consisted of naive CD4+ T cells sorted from blood. Subset described: CD45RA+ positively selected. The TCR comes from a man aged 25 to 40 in good health.

Here the CDR3 reads CAISESSGNEQFF. The CDR3 bases are TGTGCCATCAGTGAGTCGTCGGGCAATGAGCAGTTCTTC. The rearrangement uses TRBV10-3 and TRBJ2-1, with D unclear. CDR3 size: 13 residues. V was pared by 0 bases and J by 6 bases, with 6 bases between. CDR1 is ENHRY and CDR2 is SYGVKD in the germline V gene.